This TCR beta chain was observed in a study of OX40 agonist ivuxolimab in advanced cancers. Looking at the study overall: Under the entry rules, prior anti-PD-1, anti-PD-L1 or anti-CTLA-4 therapy was allowed, and roughly 41% had some. Overall study results and limits: Which antigen the expanded peripheral T cells recognized is unknown.

As to this clone: Its antigen is not identified.

Repertoires were generated with immunoSEQ multiplex PCR, while TCRdb's copy carries only in-frame clones and drops some. The sample records 92,000 or so clones, more than 80% being singletons. The receptor's source is an adult with an advanced solid tumor such as melanoma, head and neck, liver or kidney cancer. The sample in question was CD4+ or CD8+ T cells sorted from blood, obtained in a trial of the OX40 agonist ivuxolimab.

This chain's CDR3 is CASSSAPLGAPQHF. CDR3 in DNA: TGTGCCAGCAGTTCAGCCCCGCTAGGAGCCCCCCAGCATTTT. The chain uses TRBV6-5 and TRBJ1-5; D not certain. V was pared by 4 bases and J by 10 bases, with 17 bases between. Germline assignment: CDR1 MNHEY and CDR2 SVGAGI. The CDR3 is made up of 14 amino acids.